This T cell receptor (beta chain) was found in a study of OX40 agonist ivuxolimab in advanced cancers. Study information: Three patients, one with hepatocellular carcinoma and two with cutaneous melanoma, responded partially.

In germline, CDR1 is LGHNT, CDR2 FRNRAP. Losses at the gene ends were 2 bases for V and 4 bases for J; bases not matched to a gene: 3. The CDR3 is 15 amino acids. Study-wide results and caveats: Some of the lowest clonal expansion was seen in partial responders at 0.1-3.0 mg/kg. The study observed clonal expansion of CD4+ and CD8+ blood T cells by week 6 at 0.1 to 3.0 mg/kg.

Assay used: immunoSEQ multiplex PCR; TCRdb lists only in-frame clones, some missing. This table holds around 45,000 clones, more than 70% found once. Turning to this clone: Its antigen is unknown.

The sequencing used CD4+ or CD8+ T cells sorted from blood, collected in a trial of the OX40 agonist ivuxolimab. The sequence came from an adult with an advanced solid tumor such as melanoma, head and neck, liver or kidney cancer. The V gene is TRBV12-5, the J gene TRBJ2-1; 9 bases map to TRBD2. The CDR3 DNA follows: TGTGCTAGTGGTTTGATCCTAGCGGGATACAATGAGCAGTTCTTC. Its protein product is CASGLILAGYNEQFF.